The 32 T cell receptor beta chains below come from one sample, sequenced in a study of T cells in Graves' hyperthyroidism and ophthalmopathy. RNA transcripts provided the source from which TCR beta CDR3 regions were amplified. TCR CDR3 regions were first amplified by RT-PCR with HTBI primers. TCRdb called the multiplex PCR reads again in MiXCR, with one record for every CDR3 protein. Seen here are around 300,000 distinct CDR3 sequences, 22% observed once, and the top ten hold around 65%. The sample comprised blood. The receptors were gathered from a man aged 25 to 40 with Graves' ophthalmopathy.

Remarks on this clonotype: A much larger clone differs by one base, so this may be a read error. The chain couples TRBV11-3 to TRBJ1-4; no definite D call. The germline gives CDR1 SGHNT, CDR2 YENEEA. The CDR3 length is 11 residues. V shed 8 bases and J shed 7 bases, with 8 bases lying between them. The CDR3 DNA reads as TGTGCCAGCGGCCGGAGTGAAAAACTGTTTTTT. Translating gives CASGRSEKLFF.

In its sample, this clonotype was seen many times. The rearrangement joins TRBV27 to TRBJ1-1; D is unresolved. Trimming left V 2 bases short and J 5 bases short, with 12 bases between. Germline V gene lookup returns CDR1 MNHEY and CDR2 SMNVEV (reference sequence). This CDR3 contains 14 residues. For the CDR3, the DNA is TGTGCCAGCAGTTTAGTCATCGGAGGGACTGAAGCTTTCTTT. Translated, it gives CASSLVIGGTEAFF.

There are a few counts of this clonotype. The V and J genes are TRBV12-3 or TRBV12-4 and TRBJ2-2; D not certain. The CDR3 is made up of 13 amino acids. The V and J ends lost 10 bases and 7 bases respectively, with 16 bases between them. For the CDR3, the DNA is TGTGCCATTCAAAGAGATCGAATCGGGGAGCTGTTTTTT. It is translated as CAIQRDRIGELFF.

This clonotype was counted many times. This chain uses TRBV2 with TRBJ2-7, with 9 positions matching TRBD1. Per the germline V gene, CDR1 is SNHLY and CDR2 is FYNNEI. The CDR3 runs 14 residues. The trim removed 6 bases at V and 2 bases at J, leaving 5 bases unmatched. CDR3 amino acids: CASRAGQGTYEQYF. DNA for the CDR3: TGTGCCAGCAGGGCGGGACAGGGCACCTACGAGCAGTACTTC.

In this sample, this clonotype turned up a few times. J is TRBJ1-5 and V is TRBV6-1; the match to TRBD1 covers 7 bases. The V gene end was trimmed by 6 bases and the J gene end by 7 bases; junction bases not matched to a gene: 9. CDR1 and CDR2 (germline): MNHNS, SASEGT. The CDR3 contains 14 residues. The DNA for the CDR3 is TGTGCCAGCAGCCCGACAGGGTTGCAACAGCCCCAGCATTTT. It specifies CASSPTGLQQPQHF.

There are a few counts of this clonotype. The chain is built from TRBV10-3 and TRBJ2-1; TRBD2 is a possible D gene (5 bases). Trimming cost V 1 base and J 10 bases, with 14 bases left between them. From germline, CDR1 is ENHRY and CDR2 SYGVKD. This CDR3 is built from 14 residues. CDR3 protein: CAISEFIASSEQFF. DNA for the CDR3: TGTGCCATCAGTGAGTTCATTGCTAGCAGCGAGCAGTTCTTC.

This clonotype was detected many times. The chain is built from TRBV6-2 or TRBV6-3 and TRBJ2-5, with a tentative D call TRBD1 (5 bases). Germline assignment: CDR1 MNHEY and CDR2 SVGEGT. V was shortened by 6 bases and J by 1 base, with 15 bases between the two germline ends. The CDR3 has 15 amino acids. The CDR3: CASSRGRQGQETQYF. The CDR3 region has the DNA TGTGCCAGCAGCCGTGGCAGGCAGGGCCAAGAGACCCAGTACTTC.

This clonotype showed up just a few times. The V and J genes are TRBV3-1 and TRBJ2-4, with a tentative D call TRBD2 (5 bases). CDR1 LGHDT and CDR2 YNNKEL come from the germline V gene (reference sequence). V was trimmed by 4 bases and J by 8 bases, leaving 15 bases between them. The CDR3 extends over 14 amino acids. CDR3 loop: CASSPGERRDIQYF. DNA for the CDR3: TGTGCCAGCAGCCCTGGGGAGCGCCGGGACATTCAGTACTTC.

The gene calls are TRBV6-2 or TRBV6-3 and TRBJ2-3, with 14 bases lining up with TRBD2. Germline CDR1 MNHEY, CDR2 SVGEGT. The V and J ends lost 5 bases and 7 bases, in that order; junction bases with no gene match: 5. The CDR3 consists of 15 residues. For the CDR3, the DNA is TGTGCCAGCAGTGGCGGGACTAGCGGGAGATATACGCAGTATTTT. Residues: CASSGGTSGRYTQYF.

This clonotype appeared many times. V usage is TRBV28 and J usage is TRBJ1-2; TRBD1 agrees at 10 bases. V trimming: 6 bases; J trimming: 4 bases; junction bases outside the gene matches: 8. CDR1 and CDR2 (germline): MDHEN, SYDVKM. The CDR3 is made up of 15 amino acids. CDR3 residues: CASSTFRDRGYGYTF. CDR3 bases: TGTGCCAGCAGCACGTTCCGGGACAGGGGCTATGGCTACACCTTC.

The chain employs TRBV12-3 or TRBV12-4 and TRBJ1-1; possible D gene TRBD1, 5 bases. The CDR3 covers 16 residues. The V gene lost 1 base and the J gene lost 4 bases, with 16 bases spanning the gap. CDR3 sequence reads: CASSLDSGVGATEAFF. CDR3 coding DNA: TGTGCCAGCAGTTTAGATTCGGGAGTTGGGGCCACTGAAGCTTTCTTT.

The rearrangement joins TRBV29-1 to TRBJ1-2, with D perhaps matching TRBD1 (6 bases). This CDR3 comprises 11 residues. Germline values: CDR1 SQVTM, CDR2 ANQGSEA. The V end lost 4 bases, the J end lost 8 bases, and 11 bases lay between the germline ends. CDR3 amino acids: CSVGQVSGYTF. The CDR3 bases are TGCAGCGTTGGACAGGTTAGCGGCTACACCTTC.

This clonotype was seen at least ten times. The chain links TRBV29-1 to TRBJ1-1; 7 bases map to TRBD1. The V gene end was trimmed by 4 bases and the J gene end by 1 base; junction bases not matched to a gene: 6. Germline loops: CDR1 SQVTM, CDR2 ANQGSEA. CDR3 length: 14 residues. For the CDR3, the DNA is TGCAGCGTTGTGAAGGGGGCATGGAACACTGAAGCTTTCTTT. Amino acids: CSVVKGAWNTEAFF. Complete variable domain (other parts from reference TRBV29-1 and TRBJ1-1): SAVISQKPSRDICQRGTSLTIQCQVDSQVTMMFWYRQQPGQSLTLIATANQGSEATYESGFVIDKFPISRPNLTFSTLTVSNMSPEDSSIYLCSVVKGAWNTEAFFGQGTRLTVV.

This clonotype was observed many times. V is TRBV7-2 and J is TRBJ2-5; maybe TRBD2 (5 bases). Germline V gene data show CDR1 as SGHTA and CDR2 as FQGNSA. V lost 3 bases and J 0 bases, leaving 11 bases between the germline ends. This CDR3 region has 15 residues. CDR3: CASSFLAYNQETQYF. In DNA form, the CDR3 reads TGTGCCAGCAGCTTCTTAGCGTATAACCAAGAGACCCAGTACTTC.

This clonotype came up once. Mismatch with germline at one junction end may stem from a read error. The genes are TRBV7-7 and TRBJ2-7, with TRBD2 identical over 10 bases. The germline V gene encodes CDR1 SSHAT and CDR2 FNYEAQ (reference sequence). This CDR3 has 15 residues. CDR3 nucleotide sequence: TGTGCTAGCAGCATCGGACTAGCGGCTACCTACGAGCATTACTTC. Translating gives CASSIGLAATYEHYF. The full variable domain, its missing parts supplied by reference TRBV7-7 and TRBJ2-7, is GAGVSQSPRYKVTKRGQDVTLRCDPISSHATLYWYQQALGQGPEFLTYFNYEAQPDKSGLPSDRFSAERPEGSISTLTIQRTEQRDSAMYRCASSIGLAATYEHYFGPGTRLTVT.

There are a few counts of this clonotype. A single base separates this from a much larger clone, so it may be a read error. This sequence joins TRBV11-2 and TRBJ1-1, with 11 bases fitting TRBD1. The CDR3 is 16 amino acids. Germline CDR1 SGHAT, CDR2 FQNNGV. CDR3 in DNA: TGTGCCGGCAGCCCGAACCGGGACAGGGGGGTGACTGAAGCTTTCTTT. It encodes CAGSPNRDRGVTEAFF.

This clonotype occurred a few times. J is TRBJ1-2 and V is TRBV5-1, with D possibly being TRBD1 (6 bases). Trimming removed 5 bases at V and 3 bases at J, with 11 bases between. Germline CDR1 and CDR2: SGHRS and YFSETQ. The CDR3 is 13 amino acids. DNA for the CDR3: TGCGCCAGCAGGGACAGTGCCCACTATGGCTACACCTTC. Translation: CASRDSAHYGYTF.

The J gene is TRBJ1-4, the V gene TRBV5-1, with D tentatively TRBD1 (6 bases). V was pared by 4 bases and J by 2 bases, with 9 bases between. This CDR3 comprises 14 residues. From germline, CDR1 is SGHRS and CDR2 YFSETQ. CDR3 protein: CASSQDSTNEKLFF. The CDR3 DNA follows: TGCGCCAGCAGCCAGGACAGCACTAATGAAAAACTGTTTTTT.

As for this clonotype: A read error may account for a junction end that differs from germline. The chain recombines TRBV28 with TRBJ2-3; a possible D gene is TRBD2 (6 bases). This CDR3 is 15 amino acids long. Per the germline V gene, CDR1 is MDHEN and CDR2 is SYDVKM. The CDR3 loop is CASSLAWVFADTQYF. The CDR3 region has the DNA TGTGCCAGCAGCCTAGCGTGGGTTTTCGCAGATACACAGTATTTT.

The chain joins TRBV7-9 to TRBJ2-6; no reliable D call. Deletions cut 0 bases from V and 0 bases from J, with 6 bases between. In germline, CDR1 is SEHNR, CDR2 FQNEAQ (reference sequence). The CDR3 sequence is 16 residues long. CDR3 loop: CASSLALYSGANVLTF. CDR3 in DNA: TGTGCCAGCAGCTTAGCGCTGTACTCTGGGGCCAACGTCCTGACTTTC.

V is TRBV28 and J is TRBJ1-6; TRBD1 might be the D (6 bases). Deletions cut 3 bases from V and 10 bases from J, with 13 bases between. Germline loops: CDR1 MDHEN, CDR2 SYDVKM. The CDR3 totals 14 residues. As DNA, the CDR3 is TGTGCCAGCAGTTTTTGGACAGATGGATCACCCCTCCACTTT. Protein: CASSFWTDGSPLHF.

CDR3 nucleotide sequence: TGCGCCAGCAGCTTGGGTGGGTCTAGGCGTAACTATGGCTACACCTTC. It codes for CASSLGGSRRNYGYTF. V usage is TRBV5-1 and J usage is TRBJ1-2; D is undetermined. In germline, CDR1 is SGHRS, CDR2 YFSETQ. This CDR3 has 16 amino acids. Trimming stripped 0 bases from V and 1 base from J, with 13 bases between.

The table lists this clonotype with a few counts. This rearrangement joins TRBV11-3 to TRBJ2-5; 14 bases align to TRBD2. Trimming cost V 5 bases and J 4 bases; bases outside gene matches: 9. The CDR3 runs 17 residues. From germline, CDR1 is SGHNT and CDR2 YENEEA. The CDR3 DNA sequence: TGTGCCAGCAGCAAGGGACTAGCGGGAGCCGCCCCAGAGACCCAGTACTTC. Its translation is CASSKGLAGAAPETQYF.

This clonotype turned up a few times. This chain connects TRBV7-9 to TRBJ2-1, with TRBD2 matching 10 bases. The ends lost 1 base at V and 5 bases at J; junction bases unmatched: 8. CDR3 length: 17 residues. Germline V gene lookup returns CDR1 SEHNR and CDR2 FQNEAQ (reference sequence). The CDR3 sequence is CASSLVDWTSGHNEQFF. In DNA, the CDR3 is TGTGCCAGCAGCTTAGTTGATTGGACTAGCGGACACAATGAGCAGTTCTTC.

The J gene is TRBJ2-6, the V gene TRBV18; 7 positions match TRBD1. The V gene end was trimmed by 5 bases and the J gene end by 2 bases; junction bases not matched to a gene: 3. In germline, CDR1 is KGHSH, CDR2 LQKENI. This CDR3 comprises 15 residues. In nucleotides, the CDR3 is TGTGCCAGCTCAACGCAGGGGGCTGGGGCCAACGTCCTGACTTTC. It is translated as CASSTQGAGANVLTF.

This clonotype turned up a few times. V and J are TRBV12-3 or TRBV12-4 and TRBJ1-3; D gene ambiguous. V gave up 2 bases and J gave up 6 bases, with 14 bases separating them. CDR3 length equals 15 residues. CDR3 residues: CASSLTRTSTNTIYF. CDR3 in DNA: TGTGCCAGCAGTTTAACAAGGACGTCGACAAACACCATATATTTT.

There are many counts of this clonotype. V usage is TRBV30 and J usage is TRBJ1-1; D is perhaps TRBD1 (6 bases). The length of the CDR3 is 13 residues. The germline V gene has CDR1 GTSNPN and CDR2 SVGIG (reference sequence). V was pared by 1 base and J by 2 bases, with 8 bases between. The CDR3 region has the DNA TGTGCCTGGAGTGCGGACAGTAACACTGAAGCTTTCTTT. Translating gives CAWSADSNTEAFF.

V and J are TRBV29-1 and TRBJ1-2, with D unclear. CDR3 size: 11 residues. The V gene's germline CDR1 is SQVTM and CDR2 ANQGSEA. V was clipped by 2 bases and J by 1 base, with 2 bases between them. The CDR3 region is CSVESNYGYTF. DNA of the CDR3: TGCAGCGTTGAAAGTAACTATGGCTACACCTTC.

This clonotype was counted at least ten times. V and J are TRBV20-1 and TRBJ1-1; D not certain. The CDR3 length is 11 residues. Trimming took 0 bases from V and 4 from J, leaving 3 bases between them. Germline CDR1 DFQATT, CDR2 SNEGSKA (reference sequence). The CDR3 DNA follows: TGCAGTGCTAGAGATGCCACTGAAGCTTTCTTT. It yields the protein CSARDATEAFF.

This clonotype was seen ten or more times. The rearrangement uses TRBV3-1 and TRBJ1-1; D possibly corresponds to TRBD1 (6 bases). Germline values: CDR1 LGHDT, CDR2 YNNKEL (reference sequence). With 8 bases removed from V and 0 bases from J, the gap between germline ends came to 16 bases. There are 15 residues in the CDR3. CDR3: CASRQGNNMNTEAFF. CDR3 coding DNA: TGTGCCAGCCGTCAGGGGAACAACATGAACACTGAAGCTTTCTTT.

The V call is TRBV20-1, the J call TRBJ1-5, with no clear D. Germline CDR1 and CDR2: DFQATT and SNEGSKA (reference sequence). Trimming cost V 1 base and J 1 base, with 8 bases left between them. The CDR3 spans 14 residues. CDR3 sequence reads: CSARGERSNQPQHF. CDR3 sequence (DNA): TGCAGTGCTAGAGGGGAACGGAGCAATCAGCCCCAGCATTTT.

The chain combines TRBV6-2 or TRBV6-3 with TRBJ1-3; 9 nucleotides match TRBD1. V gave up 6 bases and J gave up 1 base; unmatched junction bases: 16. The CDR3 contains 19 residues. The germline V gene encodes CDR1 MNHEY and CDR2 SVGEGT. The CDR3 coding sequence is TGTGCCAGCAGCCTTTCGGGACAGGGATTAATTCTATCTGGAAACACCATATATTTT. Translated: CASSLSGQGLILSGNTIYF.